Each of the 16 T cell receptor beta chains below was sequenced from the same sample in a study of T-cell memory formation after mild COVID-19. TCRdb itself ran the 5' RACE reads through MiXCR, one entry per CDR3 protein. The sample lists about 170,000 distinct CDR3 sequences, 10% to 15% occurring once. Sequencing was done on a sample of PBMCs or a T cell subset sorted from them (not recorded which). The receptor set was obtained from a man between 18 and 29 years old who had mild COVID-19 (a few samples of this study predate the infection). Cell type and time point are not known.

This clonotype was recorded many times. CDR3 coding DNA: TGCGCCAGCAGCCAAGTAGGGGGGGGGCCCGGGGAGCTGTTTTTT. Translated, it gives CASSQVGGGPGELFF. The V gene is TRBV4-3, the J gene TRBJ2-2; TRBD2 is a possible D gene (7 bases). V was trimmed by 1 base and J by 6 bases, leaving 12 bases between them. Germline values: CDR1 LGHNA, CDR2 YSLEER. This CDR3 has 15 amino acids.

This clonotype came up a few times. The chain employs TRBV7-2 and TRBJ2-7, with TRBD1 as a possible D gene (6 bases). Germline CDR1 SGHTA, CDR2 FQGNSA. The CDR3 has 13 residues. Trimming shortened V by 5 bases and J by 3 bases, and 11 bases separated the two germline ends. The CDR3 nucleotides are TGTGCCAGCAGCGGACAGATCGGCTACGAGCAGTACGTC. Translation: CASSGQIGYEQYV.

V usage is TRBV6-5 and J usage is TRBJ2-1; D is perhaps TRBD2 (6 bases). V lost 5 bases to trimming and J lost 6 bases, with 20 bases between them. In germline, CDR1 is MNHEY, CDR2 SVGAGI. The length of the CDR3 is 16 residues. In nucleotides, the CDR3 is TGTGCCAGCAGTCCTCGGGGTAGCGGCCCATTCAATGAGCAGTTCTTC. Translated, it gives CASSPRGSGPFNEQFF.

The chain employs TRBV20-1 and TRBJ1-5, with D perhaps matching TRBD1 (5 bases). Trimming removed 3 bases at V and 4 bases at J, with 16 bases between. From germline, CDR1 is DFQATT and CDR2 SNEGSKA (reference sequence). CDR3 length: 15 residues. The CDR3 here is CSARVRGSFNQPQHF. The CDR3 region has the DNA TGCAGTGCTAGGGTCCGGGGGTCCTTTAATCAGCCCCAGCATTTT.

A few counts support this clonotype. The V call is TRBV5-1, the J call TRBJ1-1; D ambiguous. This CDR3 is 14 amino acids long. Germline loops: CDR1 SGHRS, CDR2 YFSETQ. The ends were cut back, 2 bases at V and 3 bases at J, with 11 bases in the middle. The CDR3 region is CASSFGSLDTEAFF. The CDR3 coding sequence is TGCGCCAGCAGCTTCGGGTCCCTGGACACTGAAGCTTTCTTT.

The CDR3 reads CSARDPSGLAGGLKTGELFF. Here the CDR3 DNA reads TGCAGTGCTAGAGATCCCTCCGGACTAGCGGGGGGCTTGAAAACCGGGGAGCTGTTTTTT. J is TRBJ2-2 and V is TRBV20-1, with TRBD2 matching over 14 bases. CDR1 and CDR2 from the germline V gene are DFQATT and SNEGSKA (reference sequence). The CDR3 length is 20 residues. Trimming took 0 bases from V and 5 from J; bases not matched to a gene: 14.

The rearrangement uses TRBV12-3 or TRBV12-4 and TRBJ1-1, with D perhaps TRBD1 (5 bases). The CDR3 has 15 residues. Between the trimmed V and J ends, which lost 3 bases and 5 bases, there was a span of 16 bases. This CDR3 is CASSFLRADTTEAFF. As DNA, the CDR3 is TGTGCCAGCAGTTTCCTCAGGGCCGATACTACTGAAGCTTTCTTT.

The rearrangement links TRBV5-1 to TRBJ2-7, with D unclear. Trimming took off 4 bases at V and 0 bases at J, with 14 bases between the two ends. The CDR3 loop spans 15 amino acids. Looked up from germline, CDR1 is SGHRS and CDR2 is YFSETQ. CDR3: CASSAQVGSSYEQYF. CDR3 sequence (DNA): TGCGCCAGCAGCGCTCAAGTGGGAAGCTCCTACGAGCAGTACTTC.

This clonotype has a handful of counts. This chain joins TRBV6-5 and TRBJ2-1; D remains ambiguous. CDR1 and CDR2 (germline): MNHEY, SVGAGI. Trimming removed 6 bases at V and 2 bases at J, with 2 bases between. There are 11 residues in the CDR3. The CDR3 spells CASRAYNEQFF. For the CDR3, the DNA is TGTGCCAGCAGGGCCTACAATGAGCAGTTCTTC.

The V call is TRBV5-5, the J call TRBJ2-5; 7 bases are shared with TRBD2. V dropped 0 bases and J dropped 2; count of bases not matched to a gene: 7. This CDR3 comprises 16 residues. The germline V gene encodes CDR1 SGHKS and CDR2 YYEKEE (reference sequence). This CDR3 is CASSLGPAGSQETQYF. The CDR3 DNA reads as TGTGCCAGCAGCTTGGGACCAGCGGGGTCGCAAGAGACCCAGTACTTC. Based on the CDR3 plus reference TRBV5-5 and TRBJ2-5, the full variable domain is DAGVTQSPTHLIKTRGQQVTLRCSPISGHKSVSWYQQVLGQGPQFIFQYYEKEERGRGNFPDRFSARQFPNYSSELNVNALLLGDSALYLCASSLGPAGSQETQYFGPGTRLLVL.

This clonotype was recorded many times. The chain combines TRBV20-1 with TRBJ2-6; the D gene is possibly TRBD2 (5 bases). CDR1 and CDR2 from the germline V gene are DFQATT and SNEGSKA (reference sequence). The CDR3 totals 14 residues. V was cut by 5 bases and J by 0 bases, with 8 bases left in between. CDR3 sequence reads: CSAVTSSGANVLTF. The CDR3 nucleotides are TGCAGTGCTGTAACTAGCTCTGGGGCCAACGTCCTGACTTTC.

This clonotype was found a few times. The rearrangement uses TRBV10-3 and TRBJ2-3; 9 positions match TRBD2. Unmatched junction bases numbered 5, after V lost 2 bases and J lost 2 bases. From germline, CDR1 is ENHRY and CDR2 SYGVKD. The CDR3 runs 16 residues. The CDR3 DNA reads as TGTGCCATCAGTGAGCTGGCTAGCGGGGACACAGATACGCAGTATTTT. As protein: CAISELASGDTDTQYF.

In this sample, this clonotype turned up many times. The rearrangement links TRBV11-2 to TRBJ2-1; 9 bases match TRBD1. CDR1 and CDR2 (germline): SGHAT, FQNNGV. The junction had 7 bases not matched to a gene; V was cut back by 5 bases and J by 5 bases. The CDR3 totals 15 residues. Here the CDR3 DNA reads TGTGCCAGCAGCATACGGGACAGGGTCCACAATGAGCAGTTCTTC. It specifies CASSIRDRVHNEQFF.

The rearrangement links TRBV7-2 to TRBJ2-7, with 8 bases that match TRBD1. Germline V gene lookup returns CDR1 SGHTA and CDR2 FQGNSA. The CDR3 spans 14 residues. J gave up 1 base and V 5 bases, and 4 bases lay outside the gene matches. CDR3 region: CASSPYRGSYEQYF. In nucleotides, the CDR3 is TGTGCCAGCAGCCCCTACAGGGGGTCCTACGAGCAGTACTTC.

This chain connects TRBV5-6 to TRBJ1-3, with D possibly being TRBD1 (6 bases). V gave up 0 bases and J gave up 6 bases, with 10 bases separating them. Germline CDR1 and CDR2: SGHDT and YYEEEE. The CDR3 has 14 amino acids. The CDR3 DNA reads TGTGCCAGCAGCTTGGATCACAGGGCAAACACCATATATTTT. It codes for CASSLDHRANTIYF.

The chain's CDR3 is CASASTFGQGAYRPQHF. In DNA form, the CDR3 reads TGCGCCAGCGCATCAACCTTTGGACAGGGGGCCTATCGGCCCCAGCATTTT. J is TRBJ1-5 and V is TRBV4-3; TRBD1 matches 11 bases. The CDR3 has 17 amino acids. Germline lookup yields CDR1 LGHNA and CDR2 YSLEER. Trimming at V came to 8 bases and at J to 9 bases, leaving 18 bases not matched to a gene.